This T cell receptor (beta chain) was documented in a study of T-cell reconstitution after alpha-beta-depleted transplantation in children. Study results and limitations: Expanded graft clones numbering several hundred reportedly gave rise to alpha-beta T cells about two months after transplant.

The germline V gene has CDR1 ENHRY and CDR2 SYGVKD. The V gene lost 6 bases and the J gene lost 4 bases, with 15 bases spanning the gap. The CDR3 runs 14 residues. Only a few counts were recorded for this clonotype. Its antigen is undetermined. Preparation of the TCRbeta library used unique molecular identifiers. From the PCR reads, TCRdb called clonotypes with MiXCR, one entry per CDR3 protein. The sample yields approximately 230,000 distinct CDR3 sequences, about 24% seen once. This receptor was taken from a female patient aged 2-15 years who had a stem cell transplant for congenital amegakaryocytic thrombocytopenia, so the T cells may come from the graft donor. Specimen: PBMCs, mostly from graft donor cells, collected 360 days after TCRalphabeta/CD19-depleted stem cell transplant. The V call is TRBV10-3, the J call TRBJ1-2; D might be TRBD1 (6 bases). The CDR3 nucleotides are TGTGCCATCAGGCTTAACAGGGACGGCTATGGCTACACCTTC. Translation: CAIRLNRDGYGYTF.